The 32 T cell receptor beta chains presented below share a single source sample, sequenced in a study of T cells in Graves' hyperthyroidism and ophthalmopathy. Amplification of TCR beta CDR3 regions used RNA as the template. Primed by the HTBI set, a first-round RT-PCR was run on the TCR CDR3. TCRdb processed the multiplex PCR reads anew with MiXCR; each CDR3 protein has one entry. This sample has hundreds of thousands of distinct CDR3 sequences, with about 38% found just once. Source material: blood. These receptors all come from a man between 18 and 35 years old with Graves' hyperthyroidism.

The table lists this clonotype with a few counts. The chain joins TRBV19 to TRBJ1-1; D is ambiguous. Germline CDR1 reads LNHDA; CDR2 reads SQIVND (reference sequence). This CDR3 spans 15 amino acids. V gave up 5 bases and J gave up 2 bases, with 15 bases separating them. The CDR3 sequence: CASSPSSTGNTEAFF. CDR3 coding DNA: TGTGCCAGTAGTCCCTCCTCGACCGGTAACACTGAAGCTTTCTTT.

A word on this clonotype: Compared with germline, one end of the junction differs, possibly owing to a read error. The chain recombines TRBV7-3 with TRBJ1-1; no firm D call. The CDR3 contains 13 residues. CDR1 is SGHTA, CDR2 FQGTGA, per germline. The CDR3 DNA reads as TGTGTCAGCAGCTTCTCGCTCAGCACTAAAGCTTTCTTT. This codes for CVSSFSLSTKAFF.

The table lists this clonotype with many counts. CDR3 bases: TGTGCCAGCAGCCCGGAGGCAGGGGGCGAAAAACTGTTTTTT. Translation: CASSPEAGGEKLFF. V usage is TRBV7-9 and J usage is TRBJ1-4; 8 nucleotides align to TRBD1. This CDR3 has 14 residues. V shed 5 bases and J 8 bases; nucleotides not matched to a gene: 7. CDR1 is SEHNR, CDR2 FQNEAQ, per germline (reference sequence).

This clonotype was counted at least ten times. The V gene is TRBV6-5, the J gene TRBJ2-7; D unclear. The CDR3 extends over 13 amino acids. Trimming took off 5 bases at V and 3 bases at J, with 11 bases between the two ends. CDR1 and CDR2 (germline): MNHEY, SVGAGI. The CDR3 is CASSPWHDYEQYF. CDR3 nucleotide sequence: TGTGCCAGCAGTCCTTGGCATGACTACGAGCAGTACTTC.

The V and J genes are TRBV19 and TRBJ1-1; no clear D gene. CDR1 is LNHDA and CDR2 is SQIVND in the germline V gene (reference sequence). The CDR3 contains 13 residues. Deletions cut 9 bases from V and 3 bases from J, with 14 bases between. The CDR3 nucleotides read TGTGCCAGCCAGAGAGGGTACGACACTGAAGCTTTCTTT. Its translation is CASQRGYDTEAFF. The full variable domain, completed using reference TRBV19 and TRBJ1-1, is DGGITQSPKYLFRKEGQNVTLSCEQNLNHDAMYWYRQDPGQGLRLIYYSQIVNDFQKGDIAEGYSVSREKKESFPLTVTSAQKNPTAFYLCASQRGYDTEAFFGQGTRLTVV.

In regard to this clonotype: A much larger clonotype is one base distant, so this may be a read error. CDR3 sequence reads: CASNLGAEKLLF. CDR3 bases: TGTGCCAGCAACTTAGGGGCAGAAAAACTGCTTTTT. The chain links TRBV7-9 to TRBJ1-4; D perhaps matches TRBD1 (5 bases). CDR3 size: 12 residues. CDR1 and CDR2 from the germline V gene are SEHNR and FQNEAQ (reference sequence).

The chain links TRBV12-3 or TRBV12-4 to TRBJ1-3, with D unresolved. V was trimmed by 6 bases and J by 0 bases, leaving 9 bases between them. This CDR3 region has 14 residues. The CDR3 DNA is TGTGCCAGCAGGGACGGGCCCTCTGGAAACACCATATATTTT. Its protein is CASRDGPSGNTIYF.

This clonotype was seen ten or more times. The rearrangement joins TRBV20-1 to TRBJ2-5; D is ambiguous. V was clipped by 3 bases and J by 5 bases, with 10 bases between them. The CDR3 totals 12 residues. Germline CDR1 DFQATT, CDR2 SNEGSKA (reference sequence). Here the CDR3 DNA reads TGCAGTGCTAGTGATCAAGGGGAGACCCAGTACTTC. This gives the protein CSASDQGETQYF.

In this sample, this clonotype turned up a few times. The chain combines TRBV29-1 with TRBJ1-2; perhaps TRBD1 as D (5 bases). V dropped 3 bases and J dropped 8 bases, with 13 bases sitting between them. The CDR3 length is 12 residues. From germline, CDR1 is SQVTM and CDR2 ANQGSEA. The CDR3 DNA follows: TGCAGCGTTGAGTCTCAGCAGGGCGGCTACACCTTC. Residues: CSVESQQGGYTF.

This clonotype was observed at least ten times. The rearrangement links TRBV9 to TRBJ2-2, with D possibly called TRBD1 or TRBD2 (5 bases each). This CDR3 comprises 15 residues. V was clipped by 2 bases and J by 0 bases, with 8 bases between them. CDR1 and CDR2 from the germline V gene are SGDLS and YYNGEE. In DNA, the CDR3 is TGTGCCAGCAGCGTCGGGACCACGAACACCGGGGAGCTGTTTTTT. Protein: CASSVGTTNTGELFF.

The chain employs TRBV6-5 and TRBJ2-7; maybe TRBD1 (6 bases). The CDR3 extends over 14 amino acids. Germline V gene data show CDR1 as MNHEY and CDR2 as SVGAGI. Trimming took off 5 bases at V and 10 bases at J, with 21 bases between the two ends. The CDR3 DNA sequence: TGTGCCAGCAGTGGTAGGGGACAAAGTATCGACCAGTACTTC. The encoded protein is CASSGRGQSIDQYF.

This clonotype was counted only a few times. The chain links TRBV7-2 to TRBJ1-3, with D tentatively TRBD1 (6 bases). The germline gives CDR1 SGHTA, CDR2 FQGNSA. Trimming took off 5 bases at V and 2 bases at J, with 16 bases between the two ends. This CDR3 contains 16 residues. The CDR3 region has the DNA TGTGCCAGCAGCGGGGTCCCGGACAGCACTGGAAACACCATATATTTT. Its protein product is CASSGVPDSTGNTIYF.

This clonotype was observed once. This chain connects TRBV7-9 to TRBJ2-7; D possibly matches TRBD1 or TRBD2 (5 bases each). V was shortened by 5 bases and J by 5 bases, with 13 bases between the two germline ends. The germline V gene encodes CDR1 SEHNR and CDR2 FQNEAQ (reference sequence). The CDR3 totals 13 residues. CDR3 nucleotides: TGTGCCAGCAGCCCGGGGCTGACCCACGAGCAGTACTTC. The encoded protein is CASSPGLTHEQYF.

The V gene is TRBV5-6, the J gene TRBJ2-5, with 7 bases fitting TRBD1. Trimming took 5 bases from V and 3 from J; bases not matched to a gene: 16. CDR3 length: 17 residues. Looked up from germline, CDR1 is SGHDT and CDR2 is YYEEEE. The chain's CDR3 is CASSPALPGTDEETQYF. The DNA for the CDR3 is TGTGCCAGCAGTCCCGCCCTCCCCGGGACAGACGAAGAGACCCAGTACTTC.

The chain links TRBV29-1 to TRBJ1-1, with no clear D. The CDR3 spans 12 residues. In germline, CDR1 is SQVTM, CDR2 ANQGSEA. The CDR3 bases are TGCACCCTCGATCGGACGGGCCCCGAAGCTTTCTTT. Protein sequence: CTLDRTGPEAFF.

This clonotype has at least ten counts. The CDR3 nucleotides are TGTGCCACCAGCAGAGGTCCGGGGAAAGAAAAACTGTTTTTT. This sequence encodes CATSRGPGKEKLFF. This chain uses TRBV15 with TRBJ1-4, with D unclear. Trimming pared 1 base from V and 8 bases from J, leaving 11 bases between. The length of the CDR3 is 14 residues. The germline gives CDR1 LNHNV, CDR2 YYDKDF (reference sequence). The full variable domain, with the rest looked up from reference TRBV15 and TRBJ1-4, is DAMVIQNPRYQVTQFGKPVTLSCSQTLNHNVMYWYQQKSSQAPKLLFHYYDKDFNNEADTPDNFQSRRPNTSFCFLDIRSPGLGDTAMYLCATSRGPGKEKLFFGSGTQLSVL.

The rearrangement uses TRBV20-1 and TRBJ2-7, with 16 nucleotides matching TRBD2. Germline V lookup: CDR1 DFQATT, CDR2 SNEGSKA (reference sequence). The ends lost 6 bases at V and 3 bases at J; junction bases unmatched: 5. The CDR3 is 15 residues long. CDR3 amino acids: CSAPGTSGRDYEQYF. CDR3 nucleotide sequence: TGCAGTGCCCCCGGGACTAGCGGGAGGGACTACGAGCAGTACTTC.

This clonotype was seen a handful of times. The chain is built from TRBV7-2 and TRBJ1-2; TRBD1 aligns across 8 bases. Per germline, CDR1 SGHTA and CDR2 FQGNSA. CDR3 size: 15 residues. V lost 4 bases to trimming and J lost 4 bases; unmatched junction nucleotides: 8. The DNA of the CDR3 is TGTGCCAGCAGCTCTAAGACAGGGGTTGGCTATGGCTACACCTTC. This codes for CASSSKTGVGYGYTF.

This clonotype appeared many times. This chain joins TRBV20-1 and TRBJ1-2; tentatively, D is TRBD1 (5 bases). Germline CDR1 and CDR2: DFQATT and SNEGSKA (reference sequence). This CDR3 has 13 residues. V shed 5 bases and J shed 6 bases, with 16 bases lying between them. In nucleotides, the CDR3 is TGCAGTGCTGCACAGACCGGGGGGGATGGCTACACCTTC. Translation: CSAAQTGGDGYTF.

This rearrangement joins TRBV12-3 or TRBV12-4 to TRBJ2-5; D remains unclear. V lost 7 bases and J 1 base, leaving 7 bases between the germline ends. This CDR3 contains 12 residues. The CDR3 nucleotides are TGTGCCAGCACAACAGCCCAAGAGACCCAGTACTTC. Translated, it gives CASTTAQETQYF.

This clonotype was found many times. This sequence joins TRBV9 and TRBJ1-6; 8 bases match TRBD1. The J segment lost 6 bases and the V segment lost 4 bases, leaving 6 bases of the junction unmatched. This CDR3 region has 15 residues. From germline, CDR1 is SGDLS and CDR2 YYNGEE. CDR3 region: CASSTRTGSNSPLHF. CDR3 nucleotides: TGTGCCAGCAGCACCCGGACAGGGTCTAATTCACCCCTCCACTTT.

This clonotype was counted only a few times. The chain recombines TRBV9 with TRBJ2-2, with 7 bases identical to TRBD1. The V gene's germline CDR1 is SGDLS and CDR2 YYNGEE. This CDR3 has 14 amino acids. V trimming: 2 bases; J trimming: 3 bases; junction bases outside the gene matches: 1. The CDR3 here is CASSVGTDTGELFF. The CDR3 DNA is TGTGCCAGCAGCGTTGGGACAGACACCGGGGAGCTGTTTTTT.

V and J are TRBV5-1 and TRBJ1-1; D perhaps matches TRBD1 (6 bases). V gave up 4 bases and J gave up 0 bases, with 19 bases separating them. The CDR3 is made up of 17 amino acids. Germline assignment: CDR1 SGHRS and CDR2 YFSETQ. CDR3 amino acids: CASSPKTGPYMNTEAFF. Written as DNA, the CDR3 is TGCGCCAGCAGCCCTAAGACAGGACCATACATGAACACTGAAGCTTTCTTT.

The chain employs TRBV7-3 and TRBJ2-7; D may be TRBD2 (5 bases). With 2 bases removed from V and 6 bases from J, the gap between germline ends came to 11 bases. The V gene's germline CDR1 is SGHTA and CDR2 FQGTGA. CDR3 length: 13 residues. The CDR3: CASSLFRGSEQYF. The CDR3 nucleotides read TGTGCCAGCAGCTTATTTCGAGGGAGCGAGCAGTACTTC.

The V gene is TRBV7-9, the J gene TRBJ2-2, with 7 positions matching TRBD1. Germline CDR1 reads SEHNR; CDR2 reads FQNEAQ (reference sequence). After removal of 4 bases from V and 3 bases from J, the junction contained 5 bases not matched to a gene. This CDR3 has 15 amino acids. DNA of the CDR3: TGTGCCAGCAGCTCAAGACAGGGCCACACCGGGGAGCTGTTTTTT. This gives the protein CASSSRQGHTGELFF.

Many counts were recorded for this clonotype. V is TRBV29-1 and J is TRBJ1-2; D may be TRBD1 (5 bases). This CDR3 region has 11 residues. V was cut by 3 bases and J by 12 bases, with 14 bases left in between. Germline CDR1 and CDR2: SQVTM and ANQGSEA. The CDR3 protein is CSVDRDDGNTF. The CDR3 region has the DNA TGCAGCGTTGATCGGGACGATGGAAACACCTTC.

The sample holds one count of this clonotype. The chain links TRBV29-1 to TRBJ1-2, with 7 bases matching TRBD1. CDR1 is SQVTM and CDR2 is ANQGSEA in the germline V gene. With V trimmed by 8 bases and J by 4 bases, 7 bases remained unmatched. The CDR3 covers 12 residues. CDR3 region: CSLGTAFYGYTF. CDR3 DNA: TGCAGCTTAGGGACAGCCTTCTATGGCTACACCTTC.

Only a few counts were recorded for this clonotype. At one of its ends the junction is not consistent with the germline gene, which may arise from a read error. J is TRBJ2-5 and V is TRBV10-2; 7 bases are a match to TRBD2. The germline V gene encodes CDR1 WSHSY and CDR2 SAAADI. This CDR3 comprises 14 residues. CDR3 DNA sequence: TGTGCCAGCGGGCCGAGCGGGGATCAAGAGACCCAGTACTTC. It codes for CASGPSGDQETQYF.

This clonotype was counted a few times. The chain recombines TRBV7-6 with TRBJ1-1, with TRBD1 matching over 7 bases. Trimming at V came to 3 bases and at J to 0 bases, leaving 7 bases not matched to a gene. Per germline, CDR1 SGHVS and CDR2 FNYEAQ. The CDR3 sequence is 16 residues long. The CDR3 sequence is CASSLIYRGMNTEAFF. DNA for the CDR3: TGTGCCAGCAGCTTGATTTACAGGGGAATGAACACTGAAGCTTTCTTT.

The V call is TRBV20-1, the J call TRBJ1-3; D might be TRBD1 (5 bases). Looked up from germline, CDR1 is DFQATT and CDR2 is SNEGSKA (reference sequence). The germline V and J ends were trimmed by 5 bases and 4 bases, with 12 bases remaining between them. The CDR3 consists of 13 residues. As DNA, the CDR3 is TGCAGTGCTCCCCAGACAGCAGGAAACACCATATATTTT. Its translation: CSAPQTAGNTIYF.

This clonotype was counted between two and nine times. This chain uses TRBV7-9 with TRBJ2-7; D gene unclear. Trimming left V 3 bases short and J 2 bases short, with 5 bases between. Germline CDR1 reads SEHNR; CDR2 reads FQNEAQ (reference sequence). The CDR3 spans 12 residues. The CDR3 DNA is TGTGCCAGCAGCTTTGAAGCCTACGAGCAGTACTTC. Translation: CASSFEAYEQYF. Based on the CDR3 plus reference TRBV7-9 and TRBJ2-7, the full variable domain is DTGVSQNPRHKITKRGQNVTFRCDPISEHNRLYWYRQTLGQGPEFLTYFQNEAQLEKSRLLSDRFSAERPKGSFSTLEIQRTEQGDSAMYLCASSFEAYEQYFGPGTRLTVT.

This clonotype was seen a handful of times. The chain couples TRBV5-5 to TRBJ2-5; D might be TRBD1 (6 bases). The CDR3 is made up of 15 amino acids. The germline gives CDR1 SGHKS, CDR2 YYEKEE (reference sequence). V lost 1 base and J lost 0, with 10 bases in between. CDR3 residues: CASSLWGRNQETQYF. As DNA, the CDR3 is TGTGCCAGCAGCTTGTGGGGGCGGAACCAAGAGACCCAGTACTTC. Combining the CDR3 with reference TRBV5-5 and TRBJ2-5 gives the whole variable domain DAGVTQSPTHLIKTRGQQVTLRCSPISGHKSVSWYQQVLGQGPQFIFQYYEKEERGRGNFPDRFSARQFPNYSSELNVNALLLGDSALYLCASSLWGRNQETQYFGPGTRLLVL.